This TCR beta chain was documented in a study of cytomegalovirus exposure and HLA in healthy donors. Across the whole study: The same platform was used for the 110 or so validation repertoires and the approximately 670 first-cohort repertoires, a later analysis reported.

TCRdb keeps only in-frame clones here, not all; method: immunoSEQ multiplex PCR. The table lists over 150,000 clones, under 95% of them singletons. The length of the CDR3 is 17 residues. Germline values: CDR1 MNHEY, CDR2 SMNVEV (reference sequence). The V end was cut by 1 base, the J end by 0 bases, with 10 bases between. V and J are TRBV27 and TRBJ2-6; no definite D call. The sample was PBMCs. The source of this sequence is a woman under 30 in good health and CMV-seropositive. The CDR3: CASSLLVPGSGANVLTF. CDR3 in DNA: TGTGCCAGCAGTTTATTGGTTCCCGGCTCTGGGGCCAACGTCCTGACTTTC.